A selection of T cell receptor beta chains follows, all from one sample in a study of cytotoxic CD8 clonotypes in ibrutinib-treated CLL. The assay was immunoSEQ multiplex PCR, and TCRdb's table has in-frame clones only and misses some. This table holds 75,000 to 90,000 clones, around 78% found once. Sequencing used PBMCs, obtained after 24 months of ibrutinib treatment. The receptors originated from a human donor with chronic lymphocytic leukemia. The CDR3 runs from the conserved cysteine through the conserved F or W. A D gene is named only where the DNA matches it firmly. Clone size is given for some rows only: seen once, a few or many times, or a class if the clone is expanded.

j_gene	d_gene	v_gene	abundance	CDR3nt	CDR3aa
TRBJ2-1	NA	TRBV7-9	NA	TGTGCCAGCAGCCAGAGGGGCGCGGGGTTAAGCTCCTACAATGAGCAGTTCTTC	CASSQRGAGLSSYNEQFF
TRBJ1-1	TRBD1	TRBV2	NA	TGTGCCAGCAGTAACAGGGGTACTGAAGCTTTCTTT	CASSNRGTEAFF
TRBJ1-3	NA	TRBV27	NA	TGTGCCAGCAGGTTGGGGCAGGGCTCTGGAAACACCATATATTTT	CASRLGQGSGNTIYF
TRBJ2-5	TRBD2	TRBV7-9	NA	TGTGCCAGCAGTTTTAGCGGGACGGAGACCCAGTACTTC	CASSFSGTETQYF
TRBJ2-2	TRBD1	TRBV5-4	NA	TGTGCCAGCAGCTCCAGAAAGCAGGGGGCATTAACCGGGGAGCTGTTTTTT	CASSSRKQGALTGELFF
TRBJ2-3	NA	TRBV30	NA	TGTGCCTGGAGCCGGGGAGGGGGTCGAGATACGCAGTATTTT	CAWSRGGGRDTQYF
TRBJ2-1	NA	TRBV25-1	NA	TGTGCCAGCAGTTATCACAGGGATTACAATGAGCAGTTCTTC	CASSYHRDYNEQFF
TRBJ2-5	NA	TRBV7-2	NA	TGTGCCAGCAGCTTAGCCGGGACATGGAACTTC	CASSLAGTWNF
TRBJ2-3	TRBD1	TRBV4-2	NA	TGTGCCAGCAGCCCTCAATCGAGGGGGCCACCGGCAGATACGCAGTATTTT	CASSPQSRGPPADTQYF
TRBJ2-5	NA	TRBV27	few	TGTGCCAGCAGTTTCAATCGCGGCCAAGAGACCCAGTACTTC	CASSFNRGQETQYF
TRBJ1-5	TRBD1	TRBV30	few	TGTGCCTGGAGTGTACAGGGGACCTCGGGGCCCCAGCATTTT	CAWSVQGTSGPQHF
TRBJ1-4	NA	TRBV6-6	NA	TGTGCCAGCAGAACTGACCGTAGAAGTAATGAAAAACTGTTTTTT	CASRTDRRSNEKLFF
TRBJ2-1	NA	TRBV5-1	NA	TGCGCCAGCAGCTTGGACAGGGCTAATGAGCAGTTCTTC	CASSLDRANEQFF
TRBJ2-1	TRBD2	TRBV28	NA	TGTGCCAGCAGTTTATCGCAGGGACTAGCGAGATACAATGAGCAGTTCTTC	CASSLSQGLARYNEQFF
TRBJ1-5	NA	TRBV19	NA	TGTGCCAGTAGGAGGACGGATTATCAGCCCCAGCATTTT	CASRRTDYQPQHF
TRBJ2-3	NA	TRBV4-3	NA	TGCGCCAGCAGCCAACGCCTTATATCGGCAGATACGCAGTATTTT	CASSQRLISADTQYF
TRBJ1-4	NA	TRBV5-1	NA	TGCGCCAGCAGCTTGGTCGTAGGGGGAGCGGCTAATGAAAAACTGTTTTTT	CASSLVVGGAANEKLFF
TRBJ2-1	TRBD2	TRBV27	once	TGTGCCAGCAGTCCCCGACTAGCGGGAGCAAAGAATGAGCAGTTCTTC	CASSPRLAGAKNEQFF
TRBJ1-5	NA	TRBV18	NA	TGTGCCAGCTCACTATCTTCCCAGTTTTATAGCAATCAGCCCCAGCATTTT	CASSLSSQFYSNQPQHF
TRBJ2-2	NA	TRBV30	NA	TGTGCCTGGAAAGCCCGGACCGGGGAGCTGTTTTTT	CAWKARTGELFF
TRBJ2-7	NA	TRBV4-2	NA	TGTGCCAGCAGCCAAACCTTGGATCCAGCGGGCCCCGTCTCCTACGAGCAGTACTTC	CASSQTLDPAGPVSYEQYF
TRBJ1-4	NA	TRBV19	NA	TGTGCCAGTAGTATAAGGGAGAAGCCCGCGAAAAAACTGTTTTTT	CASSIREKPAKKLFF
TRBJ2-1	NA	TRBV19	NA	TGTGCCAGCAGACGAGGGCCAGTCAATGAGCAGTTCTTC	CASRRGPVNEQFF
TRBJ2-7	TRBD1	TRBV27	NA	TGTGCCAGCAGTTTAGGGACAGGACCCTCCTACGAGCAGTACTTC	CASSLGTGPSYEQYF